This entry describes one T cell receptor (beta chain). CDR3 length: 14 amino acids. V lost 7 bases and J lost 2; bases outside the gene matches: 6. Germline loops: CDR1 KGHDR, CDR2 SFDVKD. This entry belongs to a study of T-cell memory formation after mild COVID-19. TCRdb re-called the 5' RACE reads through MiXCR, storing one row per CDR3 protein. The top ten clones hold around 8.1% of a sample with over 500,000 distinct CDR3 sequences, roughly 17% of them seen once. The clonotype originates from an adult woman who had mild COVID-19 (a few samples of this study predate the infection). Cell type and time point are not known. Input material: PBMCs or a T cell subset sorted from them (not recorded which). The rearrangement uses TRBV24-1 and TRBJ1-1, with 7 bases that match TRBD1. CDR3 in amino acids: CATRPGQTNTEAFF. DNA for the CDR3: TGTGCCACCAGGCCGGGACAGACAAACACTGAAGCTTTCTTT.